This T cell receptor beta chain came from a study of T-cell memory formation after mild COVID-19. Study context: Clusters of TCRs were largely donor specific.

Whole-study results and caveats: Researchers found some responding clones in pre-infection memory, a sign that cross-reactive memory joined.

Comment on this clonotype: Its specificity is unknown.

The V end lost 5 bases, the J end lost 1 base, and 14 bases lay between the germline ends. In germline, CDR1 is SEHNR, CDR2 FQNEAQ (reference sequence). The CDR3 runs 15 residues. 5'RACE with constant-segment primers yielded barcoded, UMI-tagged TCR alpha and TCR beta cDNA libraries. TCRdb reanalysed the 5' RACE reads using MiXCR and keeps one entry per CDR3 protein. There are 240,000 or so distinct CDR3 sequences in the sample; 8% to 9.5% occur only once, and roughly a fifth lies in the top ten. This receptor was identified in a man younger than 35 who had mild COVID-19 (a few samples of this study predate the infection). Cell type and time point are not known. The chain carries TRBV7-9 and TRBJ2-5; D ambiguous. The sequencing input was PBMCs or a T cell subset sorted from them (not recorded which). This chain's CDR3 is CASSLKGNSQETQYF. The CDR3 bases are TGTGCCAGCAGCCTTAAAGGAAACAGCCAAGAGACCCAGTACTTC. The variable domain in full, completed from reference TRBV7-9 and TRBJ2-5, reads DTGVSQNPRHKITKRGQNVTFRCDPISEHNRLYWYRQTLGQGPEFLTYFQNEAQLEKSRLLSDRFSAERPKGSFSTLEIQRTEQGDSAMYLCASSLKGNSQETQYFGPGTRLLVL.